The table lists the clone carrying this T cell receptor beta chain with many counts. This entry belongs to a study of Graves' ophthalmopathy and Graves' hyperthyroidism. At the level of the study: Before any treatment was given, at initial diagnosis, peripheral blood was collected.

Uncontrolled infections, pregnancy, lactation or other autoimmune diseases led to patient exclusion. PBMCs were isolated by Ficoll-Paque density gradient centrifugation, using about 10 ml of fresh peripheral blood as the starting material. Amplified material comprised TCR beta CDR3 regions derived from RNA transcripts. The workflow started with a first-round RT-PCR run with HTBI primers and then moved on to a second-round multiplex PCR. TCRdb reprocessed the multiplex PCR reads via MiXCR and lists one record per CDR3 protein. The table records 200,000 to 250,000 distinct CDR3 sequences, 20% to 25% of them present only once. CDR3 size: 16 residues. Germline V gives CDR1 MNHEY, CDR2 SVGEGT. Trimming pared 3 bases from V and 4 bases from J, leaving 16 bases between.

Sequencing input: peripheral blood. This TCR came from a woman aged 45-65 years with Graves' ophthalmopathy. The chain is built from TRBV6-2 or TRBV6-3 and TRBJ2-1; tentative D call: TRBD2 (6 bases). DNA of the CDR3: TGTGCCAGCAGTTATGGAGGTATTAGCGGATACAATGAGCAGTTCTTC. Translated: CASSYGGISGYNEQFF.